The present T cell receptor (beta chain) was sequenced within a study of CD8 T cells in Susac syndrome. CDR1 is MDHEN and CDR2 is SYDVKM in the germline V gene. After removal of 4 bases from V and 4 bases from J, the junction contained 7 bases not matched to a gene. The CDR3 is 16 amino acids. An input of about 0.45 to 1 ug of RNA was subjected to reverse transcription using random hexamers. TCRdb passed the immunoSEQ multiplex PCR reads through MiXCR, listing each CDR3 protein once. The table records about 130,000 distinct CDR3 sequences, approximately 95% of them present only once. The chain couples TRBV28 to TRBJ2-5, with 12 bases identical to TRBD2. The sample was CD8+ T cells from PBMCs. This clonotype originated in a human donor with Susac syndrome. This CDR3 is CASSSSGRALGETQYF. The CDR3 DNA sequence: TGTGCCAGCAGTTCTAGCGGGAGGGCCTTGGGAGAGACCCAGTACTTC.